A single sample is the source of the 20 T cell receptor beta chains below, sequenced in a study of T cells in women clearing cervical HPV infection. Generated by immunoSEQ multiplex PCR, the TCRdb table keeps only in-frame clones and is missing some. Recorded for this sample: over 15,000 clones. Source material: blood buffy coat. The source of these receptors is a woman aged 18-69 years with a cervical HPV16 infection that either progressed to CIN3+ or cleared (not recorded which).

Turning to this clone: The missing CDR3 end, 3 residues past where the read stops, is filled in from the germline J gene. The gene calls are TRBV7-9 and TRBJ1-4; D ambiguous. Trimming shortened V by 6 bases and J by 5 bases, and 7 bases separated the two germline ends. This CDR3 region has 12 residues. Germline CDR1 SEHNR, CDR2 FQNEAQ (reference sequence). CDR3 DNA, as far as it was read: TGTGCCAGCAGGGAGACAAATGAAAAA. Protein sequence: CASRETNEK. The CDR3, in full, reads CASRETNEKLFF.

Notes on this clone: The observed sequence ends 3 residues before the CDR3 terminus, with the missing tail filled in from the germline J gene. The V and J genes are TRBV2 and TRBJ1-6, with a weak D call TRBD1 (5 bases). CDR3 length: 15 residues. The germline V and J ends were trimmed by 7 bases and 0 bases, with 10 bases remaining between them. Germline CDR1 is SNHLY and CDR2 is FYNNEI. CDR3 bases read: TGTGCCAGCATATTAGACAGCTCCTATAATTCACCC. It codes for CASILDSSYNSP. The full CDR3 sequence reads CASILDSSYNSPLHF.

The DNA read from the CDR3 is TGTGCCAGCAGCCCCCTCCGTTACGGGCAGCCC. As protein: CASSPLRYGQP. The whole CDR3 protein is CASSPLRYGQPQHF. V gene TRBV7-2 combines with J gene TRBJ1-5; no clear D. The sequence runs out 3 residues before the end of the CDR3; the remainder is reconstructed from the germline J gene. The germline V gene has CDR1 SGHTA and CDR2 FQGNSA. This CDR3 region has 14 residues. The V and J ends lost 5 bases and 7 bases respectively, with 15 bases between them.

The DNA read from the CDR3 is TGCGCCAGCAGCATAAACCCCGGCGGGCGGGGGCAAGAGACC. It translates to CASSINPGGRGQET. The entire CDR3 sequence reads CASSINPGGRGQETQYF. The chain has TRBV5-1 and TRBJ2-5, with 7 bases fitting TRBD2. The read is 3 residues too short to cover the CDR3 end, so that end is filled in from the germline J gene. With V trimmed by 4 bases and J by 2 bases, 14 bases remained unmatched. The CDR3 is 17 residues long. Germline V gene sequence: CDR1 SGHRS, CDR2 YFSETQ.

Regarding this clone: Read sequence stops 3 residues before the CDR3 end, and the germline J gene provides the missing end. This chain joins TRBV7-9 and TRBJ2-3, with TRBD2 matching 7 bases. Germline CDR1 and CDR2: SEHNR and FQNEAQ (reference sequence). The CDR3 loop spans 14 amino acids. CDR3 in amino acids: CASSSRTRPKAQYF. CDR3 DNA, as far as it was read: TGTGCCAGCAGCTCTCGGACTAGGCCTAAGGCG.

The CDR3 bases that were read are TGTGCCAGCAGCTTTACAGGCTTGGCGACAGATACG. Translation: CASSFTGLATDT. The entire CDR3 protein is CASSFTGLATDTQYF. The genes are TRBV7-9 and TRBJ2-3, with D maybe TRBD1 (5 bases). Coverage ceases 3 residues before the CDR3 finishes, and the germline J gene fills in the end. The CDR3 totals 15 residues. CDR1 and CDR2 from the germline V gene are SEHNR and FQNEAQ (reference sequence). Trimming took 3 bases from V and 3 from J, leaving 13 bases between them.

Concerning this clone itself: The CDR3 end falls 3 residues outside the read, so it is completed with the germline J gene. V gene TRBV2 combines with J gene TRBJ1-5, with D unresolved. The CDR3 spans 13 residues. Germline V CDR1 and CDR2: SNHLY, FYNNEI. Trimming took off 6 bases at V and 2 bases at J, with 8 bases between the two ends. CDR3 bases read: TGTGCCAGCAGGGAGAGGGGCAATCAGCCC. Its protein product is CASRERGNQP. The full-length CDR3 reads as CASRERGNQPQHF.

To note about this clone: The read stops 3 residues short of the end of the CDR3; the missing end is completed from the germline J gene. V and J are TRBV19 and TRBJ2-7; D is unresolved. Trimming took 4 bases from V and 1 from J, leaving 8 bases between them. Germline lookup yields CDR1 LNHDA and CDR2 SQIVND (reference sequence). The CDR3 spans 13 residues. Incomplete CDR3 DNA: TGTGCCAGTAGTAGCGGCAGTTCCTACGAG. Its protein is CASSSGSSYE. The whole CDR3 protein reads CASSSGSSYEQYF. Full variable domain (remainder filled in from reference TRBV19 and TRBJ2-7): DGGITQSPKYLFRKEGQNVTLSCEQNLNHDAMYWYRQDPGQGLRLIYYSQIVNDFQKGDIAEGYSVSREKKESFPLTVTSAQKNPTAFYLCASSSGSSYEQYFGPGTRLTVT.

Details on this clone: The read stops 3 residues short of the end of the CDR3; the missing end is completed from the germline J gene. This chain links TRBV30 with TRBJ1-5; TRBD1 is a possible D gene (5 bases). CDR1 is GTSNPN, CDR2 SVGIG, per germline (reference sequence). The CDR3 sequence is 14 residues long. Trimming took off 2 bases at V and 4 bases at J, with 12 bases between the two ends. Here the CDR3 reads CAWSWAGFNQPQHF. The DNA read from the CDR3 is TGTGCCTGGAGTTGGGCAGGGTTTAATCAGCCC.

Notes on this clone: The read is 3 residues too short to cover the CDR3 end, so that end is filled in from the germline J gene. The chain has TRBV5-1 and TRBJ1-1; 7 positions match TRBD1. V gave up 3 bases and J gave up 0 bases; unmatched junction bases: 5. Per germline, CDR1 SGHRS and CDR2 YFSETQ. This CDR3 region has 15 residues. This CDR3 is CASSWQGDLNTEAFF. CDR3 DNA, as far as it was read: TGCGCCAGCAGCTGGCAGGGGGACTTGAACACTGAA. The full variable domain, its missing parts supplied by reference TRBV5-1 and TRBJ1-1, is KAGVTQTPRYLIKTRGQQVTLSCSPISGHRSVSWYQQTPGQGLQFLFEYFSETQRNKGNFPGRFSGRQFSNSRSEMNVSTLELGDSALYLCASSWQGDLNTEAFFGQGTRLTVV.

To note about this clone: The DNA ends 3 residues before the CDR3 does, and the rest of the CDR3 is filled in from the germline J gene. V usage is TRBV28 and J usage is TRBJ2-5; 13 bases match TRBD2. Unmatched junction bases numbered 0, after V lost 5 bases and J lost 0 bases. The CDR3 spans 15 residues. Germline V CDR1 and CDR2: MDHEN, SYDVKM. This CDR3 is CASSGLAGDQETQYF. The covered CDR3 bases are TGTGCCAGCAGTGGACTAGCGGGGGACCAAGAGACC.

Notes on this clone: The read halts 3 residues ahead of the CDR3 end, with the missing end drawn from the germline J gene. V usage is TRBV28 and J usage is TRBJ2-1, with D hard to call. V lost 2 bases, J lost 8 bases, and 4 bases lay in between. The CDR3 has 11 amino acids. CDR1 MDHEN and CDR2 SYDVKM come from the germline V gene. The CDR3 region is CASSLLHEQFF. The sequenced part of the CDR3 DNA is TGTGCCAGCAGTTTACTCCATGAG.

Worth noting for this clone: Coverage ceases 3 residues before the CDR3 finishes, and the germline J gene fills in the end. This sequence joins TRBV4-2 and TRBJ1-2; maybe TRBD1 (5 bases). The germline gives CDR1 LGHNA, CDR2 YNFKEQ. Trimming shortened V by 0 bases and J by 4 bases, and 15 bases separated the two germline ends. The CDR3 loop spans 16 amino acids. Incomplete CDR3 DNA: TGTGCCAGCAGCCAAGATCGAGGGGTCACCATCTATGGC. It yields the protein CASSQDRGVTIYG. The CDR3 in its entirety is CASSQDRGVTIYGYTF.

About this clone itself: The read halts 3 residues ahead of the CDR3 end, with the missing end drawn from the germline J gene. V usage is TRBV6-2 or TRBV6-3 and J usage is TRBJ2-7; D possibly corresponds to TRBD1 (5 bases). V was pared by 4 bases and J by 3 bases, with 10 bases between. This CDR3 contains 13 residues. CDR1 and CDR2 from the germline V gene are MNHEY and SVGEGT. The CDR3 sequence: CASSWRQLYEQYF. Incomplete CDR3 DNA: TGTGCCAGCAGTTGGCGACAGCTCTACGAG.

Note on this clone: The read ends 3 residues shy of where the CDR3 ends; the end is completed using the germline J gene. Other nucleotide sequences in the sample specify the same CDR3. The J gene is TRBJ1-6, the V gene TRBV29-1; 8 nucleotides line up with TRBD1. Germline CDR1 is SQVTM and CDR2 is ANQGSEA. The CDR3 is 13 amino acids. The J segment lost 9 bases and the V segment lost 6 bases, leaving 7 bases of the junction unmatched. CDR3 DNA, as far as it was read: TGCAGCGTCGCGACAGGGGAAAGTTCACCC. Amino acid sequence: CSVATGESSP. The entire CDR3 is CSVATGESSPLHF.

A word on this clone: The read falls 3 residues short of the CDR3 end, and the missing part is taken from the germline J gene. The rearrangement uses TRBV20-1 and TRBJ2-7; TRBD2 aligns across 11 bases. V was clipped by 6 bases and J by 1 base; unmatched bases: 8. The length of the CDR3 is 15 residues. Germline V CDR1 and CDR2: DFQATT, SNEGSKA (reference sequence). CDR3: CSADPIAGGSYEQYF. Incomplete CDR3 DNA: TGCAGTGCGGACCCGATAGCGGGGGGGTCCTACGAG.

Notes on this clone: The read ends 3 residues shy of where the CDR3 ends; the end is completed using the germline J gene. This chain uses TRBV29-1 with TRBJ2-7, with D uncertain. Germline lookup yields CDR1 SQVTM and CDR2 ANQGSEA. The germline V and J ends were trimmed by 4 bases and 1 base, with 5 bases remaining between them. This CDR3 is built from 11 residues. CDR3 DNA, as far as it was read: TGCAGCGTTGTCGTTTCCTACGAG. Translated: CSVVVSYE. The CDR3, in full, reads CSVVVSYEQYF.

Incomplete CDR3 DNA: TGTGCCAGCAGTTTCCCACGGGACAGACCGACGAACACCGGGGAG. It translates to CASSFPRDRPTNTGE. In full, the CDR3 reads CASSFPRDRPTNTGELFF. J is TRBJ2-2 and V is TRBV28; 7 bases match TRBD1. Read data end 3 residues before the CDR3 end; the end is taken from the germline J gene. Germline V gene lookup returns CDR1 MDHEN and CDR2 SYDVKM. V lost 3 bases to trimming and J lost 0 bases; unmatched junction nucleotides: 10. The CDR3 covers 18 residues.

Comment on this clone: One end of the junction is discordant with germline, which a read error may explain. The read terminates 3 residues ahead of where the CDR3 ends, so the germline J gene completes it. The chain employs TRBV6-2 or TRBV6-3 and TRBJ1-2, with unresolved D. The CDR3 runs 12 residues. Per germline, CDR1 MNHEY and CDR2 SVGEGT. The sequenced CDR3 bases are TGTGCCAGCAGTTACTCGAACTATGAC. This codes for CASSYSNYD. The complete CDR3 sequence is CASSYSNYDYTF.

In the case of this clone: The read terminates 3 residues before the CDR3 end, so the remaining end is supplied by the germline J gene. The chain carries TRBV7-9 and TRBJ2-5; TRBD2 might be the D (6 bases). CDR3 size: 15 residues. CDR1 is SEHNR, CDR2 FQNEAQ, per germline (reference sequence). V gave up 7 bases and J gave up 2 bases, with 17 bases separating them. The sequenced part of the CDR3 DNA is TGTGCCAGCACTACGGGAAGGGGAGGACAAGAGACC. Its protein product is CASTTGRGGQET. The whole CDR3 protein reads CASTTGRGGQETQYF.